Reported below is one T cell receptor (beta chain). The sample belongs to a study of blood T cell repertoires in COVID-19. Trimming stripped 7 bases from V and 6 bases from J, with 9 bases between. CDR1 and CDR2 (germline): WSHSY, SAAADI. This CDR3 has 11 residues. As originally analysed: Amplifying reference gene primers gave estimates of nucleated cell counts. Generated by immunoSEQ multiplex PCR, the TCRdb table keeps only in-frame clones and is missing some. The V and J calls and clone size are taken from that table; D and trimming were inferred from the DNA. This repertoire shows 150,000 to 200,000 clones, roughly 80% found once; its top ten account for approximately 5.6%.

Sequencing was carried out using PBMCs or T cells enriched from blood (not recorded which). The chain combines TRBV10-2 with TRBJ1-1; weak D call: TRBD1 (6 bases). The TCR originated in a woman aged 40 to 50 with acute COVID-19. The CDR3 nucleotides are TGCGCCAGCACGGGGGGCGCTGAAGCTTTCTTT. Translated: CASTGGAEAFF.